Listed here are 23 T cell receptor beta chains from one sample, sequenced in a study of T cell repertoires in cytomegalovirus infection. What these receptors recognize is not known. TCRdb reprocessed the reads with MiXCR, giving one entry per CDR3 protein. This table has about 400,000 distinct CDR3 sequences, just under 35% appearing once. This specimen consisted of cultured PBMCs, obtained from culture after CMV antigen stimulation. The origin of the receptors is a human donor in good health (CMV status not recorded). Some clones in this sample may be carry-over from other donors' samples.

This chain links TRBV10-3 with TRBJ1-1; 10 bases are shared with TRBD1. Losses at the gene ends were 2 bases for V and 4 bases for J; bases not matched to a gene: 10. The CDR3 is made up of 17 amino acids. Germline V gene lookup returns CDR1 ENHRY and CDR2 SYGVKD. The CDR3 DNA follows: TGTGCCATCAGTGAGGTCCGACAGGGGGCTTTGTCCACTGAAGCTTTCTTT. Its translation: CAISEVRQGALSTEAFF.

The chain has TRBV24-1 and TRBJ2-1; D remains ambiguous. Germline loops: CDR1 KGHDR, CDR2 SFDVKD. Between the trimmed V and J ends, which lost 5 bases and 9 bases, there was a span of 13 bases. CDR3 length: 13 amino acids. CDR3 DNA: TGTGCCACCAGTGGTCGGATTTATGGTGAGCAGTTCTTC. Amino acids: CATSGRIYGEQFF.

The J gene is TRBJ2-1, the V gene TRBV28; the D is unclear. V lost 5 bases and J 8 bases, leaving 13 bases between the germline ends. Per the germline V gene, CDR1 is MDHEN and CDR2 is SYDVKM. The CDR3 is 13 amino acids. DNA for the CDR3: TGTGCCAGCAGTCGTGATATTCGGCATGAGCAGTTCTTC. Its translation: CASSRDIRHEQFF.

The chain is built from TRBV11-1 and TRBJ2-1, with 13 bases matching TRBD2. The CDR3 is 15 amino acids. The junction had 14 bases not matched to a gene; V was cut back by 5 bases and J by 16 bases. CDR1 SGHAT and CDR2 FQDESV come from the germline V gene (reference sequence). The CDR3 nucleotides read TGTGCCAGCAGCCGGGGACTAGCGGGATGGAATCCCTTTTTCTTC. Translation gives CASSRGLAGWNPFFF.

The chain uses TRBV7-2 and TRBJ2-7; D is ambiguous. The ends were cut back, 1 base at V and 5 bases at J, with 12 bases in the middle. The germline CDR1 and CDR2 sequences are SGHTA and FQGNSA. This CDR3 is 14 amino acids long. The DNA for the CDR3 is TGTGCCAGCAGCTTAGATGGGGTTTTAGACGAGCAGTACGTC. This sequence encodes CASSLDGVLDEQYV.

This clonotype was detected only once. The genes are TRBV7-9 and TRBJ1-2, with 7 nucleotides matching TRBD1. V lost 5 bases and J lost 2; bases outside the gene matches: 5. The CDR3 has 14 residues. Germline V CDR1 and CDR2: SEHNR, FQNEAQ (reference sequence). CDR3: CASSQQGVNYGYTF. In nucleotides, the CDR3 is TGTGCCAGCAGCCAGCAGGGGGTGAACTATGGCTACACCTTC.

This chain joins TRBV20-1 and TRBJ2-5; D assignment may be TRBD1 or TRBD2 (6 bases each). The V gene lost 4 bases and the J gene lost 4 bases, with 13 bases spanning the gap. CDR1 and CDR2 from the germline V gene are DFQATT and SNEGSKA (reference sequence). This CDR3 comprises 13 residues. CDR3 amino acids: CSAIWGARETQYF. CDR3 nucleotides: TGCAGTGCTATCTGGGGGGCCAGAGAGACCCAGTACTTC.

The CDR3 DNA is TGTGCCAGCAGCTTATCGACACTAAGAAACACCATATATTTT. This sequence encodes CASSLSTLRNTIYF. The chain has TRBV7-6 and TRBJ1-3; D ambiguous. Trimming shortened V by 2 bases and J by 5 bases, and 10 bases separated the two germline ends. The CDR3 runs 14 residues. Per the germline V gene, CDR1 is SGHVS and CDR2 is FNYEAQ.

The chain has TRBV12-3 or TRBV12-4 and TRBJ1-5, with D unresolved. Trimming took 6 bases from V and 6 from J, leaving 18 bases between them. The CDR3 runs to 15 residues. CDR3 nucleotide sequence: TGTGCCAGCAGCACAAAAGGGATTAGGAGTCAGCCCCAGCATTTT. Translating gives CASSTKGIRSQPQHF.

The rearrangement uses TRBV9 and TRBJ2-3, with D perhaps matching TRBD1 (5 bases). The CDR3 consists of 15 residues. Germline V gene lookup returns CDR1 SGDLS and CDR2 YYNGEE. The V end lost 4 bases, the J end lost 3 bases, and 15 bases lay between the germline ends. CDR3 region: CASSTVPGLTDTQYF. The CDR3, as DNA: TGTGCCAGCAGCACCGTCCCAGGGTTGACAGATACGCAGTATTTT. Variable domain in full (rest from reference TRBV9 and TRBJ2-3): DSGVTQTPKHLITATGQRVTLRCSPRSGDLSVYWYQQSLDQGLQFLIQYYNGEERAKGNILERFSAQQFPDLHSELNLSSLELGDSALYFCASSTVPGLTDTQYFGPGTRLTVL.

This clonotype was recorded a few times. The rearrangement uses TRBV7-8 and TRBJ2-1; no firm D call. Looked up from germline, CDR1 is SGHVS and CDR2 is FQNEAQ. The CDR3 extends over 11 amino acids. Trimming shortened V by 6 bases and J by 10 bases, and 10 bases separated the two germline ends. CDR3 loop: CASSPHEEQFF. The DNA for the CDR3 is TGTGCCAGCAGTCCCCACGAGGAGCAGTTCTTC.

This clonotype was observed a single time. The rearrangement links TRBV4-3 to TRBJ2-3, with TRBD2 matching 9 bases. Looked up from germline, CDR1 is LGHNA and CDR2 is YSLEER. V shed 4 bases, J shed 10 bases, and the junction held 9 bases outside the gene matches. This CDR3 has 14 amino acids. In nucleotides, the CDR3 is TGCGCCAGCAGCCCTGAAGGGCGGGAGGGGCCGCAGTATTTT. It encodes CASSPEGREGPQYF.

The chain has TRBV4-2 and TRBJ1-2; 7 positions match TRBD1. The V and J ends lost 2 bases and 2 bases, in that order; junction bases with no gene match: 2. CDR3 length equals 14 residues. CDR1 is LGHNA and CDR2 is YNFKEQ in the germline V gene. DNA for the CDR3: TGTGCCAGCAGCCAACGGACAGGAAACTATGGCTACACCTTC. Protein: CASSQRTGNYGYTF.

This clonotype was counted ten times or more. CDR3 loop: CASSSASGRPNEQFF. CDR3 nucleotides: TGTGCCAGCAGCTCTGCTAGCGGGAGGCCGAATGAGCAGTTCTTC. The chain joins TRBV7-6 to TRBJ2-1, with 11 bases aligning to TRBD2. CDR1 SGHVS and CDR2 FNYEAQ come from the germline V gene. The CDR3 has 15 amino acids. V lost 4 bases and J lost 7; bases outside the gene matches: 6.

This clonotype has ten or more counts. This CDR3 is CASSLVNTEAFF. The CDR3 DNA sequence: TGTGCCAGCAGCTTAGTGAACACTGAAGCTTTCTTT. The chain combines TRBV7-9 with TRBJ1-1; D is unclear. Germline assignment: CDR1 SEHNR and CDR2 FQNEAQ (reference sequence). The V and J ends lost 1 base and 0 bases respectively, with 0 bases between them. The CDR3 covers 12 residues. Full variable domain (missing parts from reference TRBV7-9 and TRBJ1-1): DTGVSQNPRHKITKRGQNVTFRCDPISEHNRLYWYRQTLGQGPEFLTYFQNEAQLEKSRLLSDRFSAERPKGSFSTLEIQRTEQGDSAMYLCASSLVNTEAFFGQGTRLTVV.

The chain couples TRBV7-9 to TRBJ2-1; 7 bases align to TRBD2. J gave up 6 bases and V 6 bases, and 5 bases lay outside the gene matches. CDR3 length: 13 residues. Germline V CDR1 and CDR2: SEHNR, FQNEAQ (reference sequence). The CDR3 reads CASSPGGSNEQFF. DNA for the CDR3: TGTGCCAGCAGTCCGGGCGGGAGCAATGAGCAGTTCTTC.

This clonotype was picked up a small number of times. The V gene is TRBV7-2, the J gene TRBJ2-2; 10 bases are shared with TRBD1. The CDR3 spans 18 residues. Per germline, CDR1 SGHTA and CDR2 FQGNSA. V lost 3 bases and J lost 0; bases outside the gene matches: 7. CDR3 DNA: TGTGCCAGCAGCTTTGCCGACGGACAGGGGGCGAACACCGGGGAGCTGTTTTTT. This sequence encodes CASSFADGQGANTGELFF.

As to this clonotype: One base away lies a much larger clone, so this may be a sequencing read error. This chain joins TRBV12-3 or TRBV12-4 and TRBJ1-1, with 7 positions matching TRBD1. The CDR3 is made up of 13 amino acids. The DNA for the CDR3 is TGTGCCAGCAGAGAACAGGGGAACACTGGAGCTTTCTTT. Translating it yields CASREQGNTGAFF.

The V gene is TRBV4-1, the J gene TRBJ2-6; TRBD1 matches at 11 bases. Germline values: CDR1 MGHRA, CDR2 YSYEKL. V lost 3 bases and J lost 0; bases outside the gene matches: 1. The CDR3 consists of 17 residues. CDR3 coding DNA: TGCGCCAGCAGCCACGGGACAGGGGGCTCTGGGGCCAACGTCCTGACTTTC. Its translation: CASSHGTGGSGANVLTF.

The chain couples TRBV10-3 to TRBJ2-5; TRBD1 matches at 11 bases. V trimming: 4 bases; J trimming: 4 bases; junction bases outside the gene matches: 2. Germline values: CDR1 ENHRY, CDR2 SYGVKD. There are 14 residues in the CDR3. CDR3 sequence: CAISGTGGRETQYF. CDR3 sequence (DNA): TGTGCCATCAGTGGGACAGGGGGCCGAGAGACCCAGTACTTC.

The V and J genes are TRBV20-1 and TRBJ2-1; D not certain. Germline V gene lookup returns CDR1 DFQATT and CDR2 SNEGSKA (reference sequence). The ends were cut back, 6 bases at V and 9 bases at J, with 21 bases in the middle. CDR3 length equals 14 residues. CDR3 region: CSAPGVGSIGEQFF. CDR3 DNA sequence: TGCAGTGCGCCAGGTGTCGGTAGTATCGGTGAGCAGTTCTTC.

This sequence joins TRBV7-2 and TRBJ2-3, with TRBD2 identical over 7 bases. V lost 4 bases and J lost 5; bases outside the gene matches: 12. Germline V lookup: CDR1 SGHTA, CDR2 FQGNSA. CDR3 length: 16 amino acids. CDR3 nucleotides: TGTGCCAGCAGCTCCTTTTCAAGCGGGAATGGAGATACGCAGTATTTT. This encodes CASSSFSSGNGDTQYF. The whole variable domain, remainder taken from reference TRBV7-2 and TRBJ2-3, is GAGVSQSPSNKVTEKGKDVELRCDPISGHTALYWYRQSLGQGLEFLIYFQGNSAPDKSGLPSDRFSAERTGGSVSTLTIQRTQQEDSAVYLCASSSFSSGNGDTQYFGPGTRLTVL.

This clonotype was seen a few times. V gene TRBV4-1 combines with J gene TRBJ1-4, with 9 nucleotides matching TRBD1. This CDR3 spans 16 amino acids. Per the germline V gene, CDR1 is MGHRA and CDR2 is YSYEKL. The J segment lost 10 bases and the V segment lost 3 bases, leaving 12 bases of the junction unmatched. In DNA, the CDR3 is TGCGCCAGCAGCCATTACCTCAGGACAGGGGAGGGAAAACTGTTTTTT. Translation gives CASSHYLRTGEGKLFF.